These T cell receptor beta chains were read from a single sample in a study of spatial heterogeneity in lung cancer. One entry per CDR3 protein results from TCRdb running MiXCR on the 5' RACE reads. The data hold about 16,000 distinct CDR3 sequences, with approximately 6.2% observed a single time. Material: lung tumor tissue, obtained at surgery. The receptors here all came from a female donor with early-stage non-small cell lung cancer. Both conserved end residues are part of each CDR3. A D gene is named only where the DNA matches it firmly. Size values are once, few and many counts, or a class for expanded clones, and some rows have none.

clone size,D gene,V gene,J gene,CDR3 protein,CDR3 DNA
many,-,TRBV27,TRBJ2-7,CASSLQGPRGEQYF,TGTGCCAGCAGTTTACAGGGGCCTCGGGGCGAGCAGTACTTC
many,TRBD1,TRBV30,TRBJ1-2,CASFPGQVGYTF,TGTGCCTCCTTCCCGGGACAGGTCGGCTACACCTTC
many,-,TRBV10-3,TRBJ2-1,CAISEGPEQFF,TGTGCCATCAGTGAAGGACCAGAGCAGTTCTTC
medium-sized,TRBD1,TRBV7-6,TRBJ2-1,CASSSRQGDEQFF,TGTGCCAGCAGCTCGAGACAGGGTGATGAGCAGTTCTTC
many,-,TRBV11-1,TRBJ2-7,CASSLGRQSYEQYF,TGTGCCAGCAGCTTAGGACGGCAGTCCTACGAGCAGTACTTC
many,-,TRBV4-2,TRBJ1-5,CASSQDPRDDQPQHF,TGTGCCAGCAGCCAAGATCCCAGGGACGATCAGCCCCAGCATTTT
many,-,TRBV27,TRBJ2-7,CASNAYREGRQYF,TGTGCCAGCAACGCTTACAGGGAGGGAAGGCAGTACTTC
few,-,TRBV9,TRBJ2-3,CASSPISRTDTQYF,TGTGCCAGCAGTCCCATTTCTCGGACAGATACGCAGTATTTT
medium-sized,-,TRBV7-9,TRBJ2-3,CASSLVPGGPDTQYF,TGTGCCAGCAGCTTAGTTCCAGGCGGGCCGGATACGCAGTATTTT
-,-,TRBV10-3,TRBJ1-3,CAISQNSGNTIYF,TGTGCCATCAGCCAGAACTCTGGAAACACCATATATTTT
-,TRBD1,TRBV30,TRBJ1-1,CAWRRDRGVNTEAFF,TGTGCCTGGCGCCGGGACAGGGGGGTGAACACTGAAGCTTTCTTT
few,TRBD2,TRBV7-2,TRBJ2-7,CASSSSGGPYEQYF,TGTGCCAGCAGCTCTAGCGGGGGTCCCTACGAGCAGTACTTC
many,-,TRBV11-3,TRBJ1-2,CASSLGALGGYTF,TGTGCCAGCAGCTTAGGGGCCTTAGGGGGCTACACCTTC
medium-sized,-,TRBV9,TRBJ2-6,CASTVAGANVLTF,TGTGCCAGCACCGTGGCTGGGGCCAACGTCCTGACTTTC
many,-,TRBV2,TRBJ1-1,CASSDGVGWNTEAFF,TGTGCCAGCAGTGATGGTGTGGGATGGAACACTGAAGCTTTCTTT
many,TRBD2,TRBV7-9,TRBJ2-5,CASSPDSGGRETQYF,TGTGCCAGCAGCCCTGATAGCGGGGGTAGGGAGACCCAGTACTTC
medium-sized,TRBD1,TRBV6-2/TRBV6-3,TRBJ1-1,CASTDEGQGASRF,TGTGCCAGCACCGACGAGGGACAGGGGGCGAGTCGCTTT
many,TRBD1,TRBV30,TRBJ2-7,CACYGQGSYEQYF,TGTGCCTGCTACGGACAGGGGAGCTACGAGCAGTACTTC
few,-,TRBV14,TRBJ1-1,CASSPQTYTEAFF,TGTGCCAGCAGCCCTCAGACTTACACTGAAGCTTTCTTT
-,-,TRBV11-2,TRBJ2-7,CASSYRSPRDQIYEQYF,TGTGCCAGCAGCTATAGGAGCCCCCGGGACCAGATCTACGAGCAGTACTTC
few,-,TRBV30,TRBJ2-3,CAWSNTGTDTQYF,TGTGCCTGGAGTAACACGGGCACAGATACGCAGTATTTT
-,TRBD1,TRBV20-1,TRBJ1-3,CSATQGIGNTIYF,TGCAGTGCCACACAGGGGATCGGAAACACCATATATTTT
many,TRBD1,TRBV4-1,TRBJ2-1,CASSQEQGYNEQFF,TGCGCCAGCAGCCAAGAACAGGGGTACAATGAGCAGTTCTTC
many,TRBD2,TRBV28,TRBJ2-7,CASRAGGPYEQYF,TGTGCCAGCAGAGCGGGGGGCCCCTACGAGCAGTACTTC
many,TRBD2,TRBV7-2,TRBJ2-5,CASSYPTGTNYF,TGTGCCAGCAGCTACCCAACCGGGACTAACTACTTC
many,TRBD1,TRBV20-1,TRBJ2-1,CSGTPGGREQFF,TGCAGTGGCACACCAGGGGGCCGTGAGCAGTTCTTC
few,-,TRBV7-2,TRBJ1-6,CASSPAGADNSPLHF,TGTGCCAGCAGCCCCGCCGGGGCGGATAATTCACCCCTCCACTTT
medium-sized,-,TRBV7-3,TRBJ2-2,CASSATLQAGELFF,TGTGCCAGCAGCGCGACACTTCAGGCCGGGGAGCTGTTTTTT
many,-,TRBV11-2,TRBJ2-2,CASSRPSEPGELFF,TGTGCCAGCAGCCGCCCATCGGAGCCCGGGGAGCTGTTTTTT
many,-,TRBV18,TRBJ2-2,CASSRLRDTGELFF,TGTGCCAGCTCACGATTAAGGGACACCGGGGAGCTGTTTTTT
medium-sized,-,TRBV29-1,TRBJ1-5,CSVSTGPKNQPQHF,TGCAGCGTATCAACAGGTCCAAAAAATCAGCCCCAGCATTTT
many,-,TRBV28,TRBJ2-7,CASSLSPSYEQYF,TGTGCCAGCAGTTTATCCCCCTCCTACGAGCAGTACTTC
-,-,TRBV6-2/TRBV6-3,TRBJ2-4,CASSYGIGVRGYIQYF,TGTGCCAGCAGTTACGGAATTGGAGTCCGTGGTTACATTCAGTACTTC
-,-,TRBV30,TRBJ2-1,CAWSVGTEQFF,TGTGCCTGGAGTGTCGGAACTGAGCAGTTCTTC
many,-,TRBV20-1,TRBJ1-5,CSATGLGYSNQPQHF,TGCAGTGCTACAGGGTTGGGATATAGCAATCAGCCCCAGCATTTT
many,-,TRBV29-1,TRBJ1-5,CSVGGADQPQHF,TGCAGCGTTGGGGGGGCCGATCAGCCCCAGCATTTT
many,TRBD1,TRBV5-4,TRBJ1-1,CASSRGQGDTEAFF,TGTGCCAGCAGCCGTGGACAGGGAGACACTGAAGCTTTCTTT
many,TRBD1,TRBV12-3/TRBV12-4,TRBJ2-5,CASSPAMGQLRTQYF,TGTGCCAGCAGTCCTGCTATGGGACAGTTAAGGACCCAGTACTTC
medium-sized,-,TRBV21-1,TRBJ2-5,CASSKYAGAGQETQYF,TGTGCCAGCAGCAAATATGCAGGGGCTGGCCAAGAGACCCAGTACTTC
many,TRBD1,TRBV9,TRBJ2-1,CASSVWDRGNEQFF,TGTGCCAGCAGCGTTTGGGACAGGGGCAATGAGCAGTTCTTC
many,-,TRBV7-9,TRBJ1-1,CASSADSMNTEAFF,TGTGCCAGCAGCGCGGACAGCATGAACACTGAAGCTTTCTTT
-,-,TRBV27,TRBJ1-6,CASTRGDFGSPLHF,TGTGCCAGCACTCGTGGGGACTTCGGTTCACCCCTCCACTTT
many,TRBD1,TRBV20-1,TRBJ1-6,CSARTGGYSPLHF,TGCAGTGCTAGGACAGGGGGTTATTCACCCCTCCACTTT
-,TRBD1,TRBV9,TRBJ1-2,CASSVGTGLGYTF,TGTGCCAGCAGCGTCGGGACAGGGCTTGGCTACACCTTC
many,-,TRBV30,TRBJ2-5,CAWSSGETQYF,TGTGCCTGGAGTTCAGGAGAGACCCAGTACTTC
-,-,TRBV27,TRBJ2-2,CASSLGVRITTNTGELFF,TGTGCCAGCAGTTTAGGAGTCCGGATCACGACGAACACCGGGGAGCTGTTTTTT
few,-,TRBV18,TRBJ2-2,CASSPPGRVDTGELFF,TGTGCCAGCTCACCCCCTGGCCGGGTCGACACCGGGGAGCTGTTTTTT
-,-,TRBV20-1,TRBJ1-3,CSALDRSSGNTIYF,TGCAGTGCCCTCGACCGTTCCTCTGGAAACACCATATATTTT
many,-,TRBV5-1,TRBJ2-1,CASSLANEQFF,TGCGCCAGCAGCTTGGCCAATGAGCAGTTCTTC
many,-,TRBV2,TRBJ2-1,CASSLNIGEQFF,TGTGCCAGCAGTCTTAACATCGGTGAGCAGTTCTTC